Presented here are 17 T cell receptor beta chains from one specimen sequenced in a study of T cell repertoires in cytomegalovirus infection (dated by TCRdb to the late 2010s). Sequencing relied on an Illumina HiSeq 1500. Starting from the raw public reads, TCRdb applied fastp trimming at Q25, assembled clones with MiXCR and retained in-frame beta chains. For every CDR3 protein sequence, its rows merge into one entry that carries the most common genes and DNA. Recorded for this sample are roughly 600,000 distinct CDR3 sequences; 20% to 25% of them occurred a single time. The ten largest clones capture roughly 8% of the sample. Source material: CD8+ T cells from PBMCs. The receptors shown here come from a human donor in good health (CMV status not recorded). Some clones in this sample may be carry-over from other donors' samples.

This clonotype was detected a few times. J is TRBJ1-1 and V is TRBV7-6, with D maybe TRBD1 (6 bases). The CDR3 loop spans 18 amino acids. Germline lookup yields CDR1 SGHVS and CDR2 FNYEAQ. The germline V and J ends were trimmed by 4 bases and 2 bases, with 23 bases remaining between them. The CDR3 DNA is TGTGCCAGCAGCTCCTCGGGGGGCTACAACCGCGAAAACACTGAAGCTTTCTTT. It encodes CASSSSGGYNRENTEAFF.

As to this clonotype: This sequence may be a read error, since a much larger clone differs from it by one base. The genes are TRBV12-3 or TRBV12-4 and TRBJ2-5; tentatively, D is TRBD1 (5 bases). V was clipped by 6 bases and J by 1 base, with 9 bases between them. This CDR3 has 13 amino acids. In DNA, the CDR3 is TGTGCCAGCAGGACAGAGGTCCAAGAGACCCAGTACTTC. Encoded protein: CASRTEVQETQYF.

CDR3 region: CASSLDSLYEQYV. The CDR3 DNA is TGTGCCAGCAGTCTGGACAGCCTCTACGAGCAGTACGTC. This rearrangement joins TRBV2 to TRBJ2-7; D is perhaps TRBD1 (6 bases). Germline values: CDR1 SNHLY, CDR2 FYNNEI. This CDR3 is built from 13 residues. The V end was cut by 5 bases, the J end by 3 bases, with 11 bases between.

This chain joins TRBV28 and TRBJ2-5; unclear D gene. The CDR3 is made up of 16 amino acids. From germline, CDR1 is MDHEN and CDR2 SYDVKM. Trimming left V 4 bases short and J 0 bases short, with 15 bases between. The chain's CDR3 is CASSSTRPPNQETQYF. CDR3 nucleotide sequence: TGTGCCAGCAGTTCTACCCGGCCCCCAAACCAAGAGACCCAGTACTTC.

A word on this clonotype: A much larger clone lies one base from this, so it may be a read error. This chain uses TRBV7-8 with TRBJ2-1, with D possibly matching TRBD2 (5 bases). The germline CDR1 and CDR2 sequences are SGHVS and FQNEAQ. The length of the CDR3 is 17 residues. Trimming took off 4 bases at V and 7 bases at J, with 23 bases between the two ends. This CDR3 is CASSSPRRLVGKNEQFF. In nucleotides, the CDR3 is TGTGCCAGCAGCTCCCCCCGGAGGCTAGTGGGGAAAAATGAGCAGTTCTTC.

This clonotype came up many times. The chain couples TRBV7-6 to TRBJ2-3; either TRBD1 or TRBD2 may fit D (5 bases each). Germline-derived CDR1 and CDR2 are SGHVS and FNYEAQ. The length of the CDR3 is 15 residues. Trimming left V 1 base short and J 8 bases short, with 16 bases between. CDR3 amino acids: CASSLGGQGFSTQYF. CDR3 sequence (DNA): TGTGCCAGCAGCTTAGGAGGGCAGGGATTTTCTACGCAGTATTTT.

This chain joins TRBV29-1 and TRBJ1-2; 10 bases align to TRBD1. V lost 7 bases, J lost 6 bases, and 5 bases stayed unmatched. This CDR3 is 12 amino acids long. CDR1 and CDR2 from the germline V gene are SQVTM and ANQGSEA. In nucleotides, the CDR3 is TGCAGCGGGGGGGACAGGGGAAATGGCTACACCTTC. This codes for CSGGDRGNGYTF.

This clonotype was counted many times. V usage is TRBV7-6 and J usage is TRBJ2-7, with D possibly matching TRBD1 (5 bases). The germline V and J ends were trimmed by 3 bases and 0 bases, with 12 bases remaining between them. This CDR3 spans 15 amino acids. From germline, CDR1 is SGHVS and CDR2 FNYEAQ. This CDR3 reads CASSFSGDSSYEQYF. CDR3 nucleotides: TGTGCCAGCAGCTTCTCAGGAGACAGCTCCTACGAGCAGTACTTC. The full variable domain, in which reference TRBV7-6 and TRBJ2-7 provide the parts outside the CDR3, is GAGVSQSPRYKVTKRGQDVALRCDPISGHVSLYWYRQALGQGPEFLTYFNYEAQQDKSGLPNDRFSAERPEGSISTLTIQRTEQRDSAMYRCASSFSGDSSYEQYFGPGTRLTVT.

This clonotype was counted only a few times. V gene TRBV7-9 combines with J gene TRBJ1-5; 8 nucleotides match TRBD1. Per germline, CDR1 SEHNR and CDR2 FQNEAQ (reference sequence). The CDR3 contains 17 residues. With 5 bases clipped from V and 3 bases from J, the junction kept 12 bases outside the gene matches. CDR3 sequence (DNA): TGTGCCAGCAGCAGAATAATTGGCAGGGGGCTCAATCAGCCCCAGCATTTT. As protein: CASSRIIGRGLNQPQHF.

In its sample, this clonotype was seen a few times. V and J are TRBV6-2 or TRBV6-3 and TRBJ1-1; D is possibly TRBD1 (5 bases). Per germline, CDR1 MNHEY and CDR2 SVGEGT. Trimming shortened V by 3 bases and J by 2 bases, and 13 bases separated the two germline ends. The CDR3 has 15 amino acids. The CDR3 region has the DNA TGTGCCAGCAGTTATTCGACAGTTTTAAACACTGAAGCTTTCTTT. Amino acid sequence: CASSYSTVLNTEAFF.

The chain joins TRBV14 to TRBJ1-2; D might be TRBD1 (5 bases). Trimming took 1 base from V and 4 from J, leaving 13 bases between them. Looked up from germline, CDR1 is SGHDN and CDR2 is FVKESK. The length of the CDR3 is 15 residues. DNA for the CDR3: TGTGCCAGCAGCCAAGGGACACCGGGAGGCTATGGCTACACCTTC. It specifies CASSQGTPGGYGYTF. Together with reference TRBV14 and TRBJ1-2, the CDR3 gives the full variable domain: EAGVTQFPSHSVIEKGQTVTLRCDPISGHDNLYWYRRVMGKEIKFLLHFVKESKQDESGMPNNRFLAERTGGTYSTLKVQPAELEDSGVYFCASSQGTPGGYGYTFGSGTRLTVV.

This clonotype has ten or more counts. The chain employs TRBV7-8 and TRBJ2-2; D might be TRBD2 (7 bases). The length of the CDR3 is 17 residues. V lost 2 bases, J lost 5 bases, and 18 bases lay in between. The germline CDR1 and CDR2 sequences are SGHVS and FQNEAQ. The CDR3 coding sequence is TGTGCCAGCAGCTTAACCGGGGGGCCCACCAGGACCGGGGAGCTGTTTTTT. It translates to CASSLTGGPTRTGELFF.

Only a few counts were recorded for this clonotype. CDR3 DNA sequence: TGTGCCAGCAGTTACTGGGGAGGAGGACCTAATGAAAAACTGTTTTTT. Its translation: CASSYWGGGPNEKLFF. The chain links TRBV6-6 to TRBJ1-4; D unclear. This CDR3 is built from 16 residues. The V end lost 1 base, the J end lost 3 bases, and 12 bases lay between the germline ends. Germline CDR1 is MNHNY and CDR2 is SVGAGI (reference sequence).

This clonotype has a count of ten or more. The chain has TRBV28 and TRBJ2-4; no clear D gene. Germline V gives CDR1 MDHEN, CDR2 SYDVKM. This CDR3 has 15 residues. V shed 3 bases and J shed 2 bases, with 11 bases lying between them. The CDR3 DNA follows: TGTGCCAGCAGTTTCCCTACTCACCCCAAAAACATTCAGTACTTC. Translation: CASSFPTHPKNIQYF.

The V gene is TRBV14, the J gene TRBJ2-1; D remains unclear. This CDR3 has 13 residues. V was pared by 5 bases and J by 3 bases, with 8 bases between. Germline CDR1 and CDR2: SGHDN and FVKESK. DNA of the CDR3: TGTGCCAGCAGCGGCCGCCGCTACAATGAGCAGTTCTTC. Its translation is CASSGRRYNEQFF.

This clonotype occurred a few times. V is TRBV6-6 and J is TRBJ1-2; D is uncertain. V shed 0 bases and J shed 10 bases, with 3 bases lying between them. This CDR3 is 10 amino acids long. Germline CDR1 reads MNHNY; CDR2 reads SVGAGI (reference sequence). The DNA for the CDR3 is TGTGCCAGCAGTTACTCGACCTACACCTTC. Translating gives CASSYSTYTF.

This clonotype appeared a few times. The chain recombines TRBV5-4 with TRBJ2-7, with TRBD1 matching 9 bases. Germline values: CDR1 SGHNT, CDR2 YYREEE (reference sequence). Unmatched junction bases numbered 4, after V lost 0 bases and J lost 0 bases. The length of the CDR3 is 16 residues. The CDR3 region is CASSLGDRGTSYEQYF. CDR3 nucleotide sequence: TGTGCCAGCAGCTTGGGAGACAGGGGGACCTCCTACGAGCAGTACTTC.